This TCR beta chain was documented in a study of identical twins. This clonotype turned up a few times. This CDR3 has 20 amino acids. V lost 6 bases to trimming and J lost 2 bases, with 31 bases between them. In germline, CDR1 is MNHEY, CDR2 SVGEGT. Unique molecular identifiers were present on the cDNA, and a universal primer site came from template switching. TCRdb analysed the 5' RACE reads with MiXCR anew, one entry per CDR3 protein. The table lists around 240,000 distinct CDR3 sequences, 5.5% to 8% of them singletons, with about 3.6% in the top ten. These same data were also listed under a study on yellow fever vaccine responses in identical twins.

This receptor was obtained from a woman aged 18-29 years in good health. V usage is TRBV6-2 or TRBV6-3 and J usage is TRBJ1-2; possibly TRBD1 for D (6 bases). Specimen: memory (CD45RO+) T cells sorted from blood. In DNA form, the CDR3 reads TGTGCCAGCAGCAAACTCGTCGGGGCGGGACAAAAAGGGAAAAACTATGGCTACACCTTC. Encoded protein: CASSKLVGAGQKGKNYGYTF.